These T cell receptor beta chains were read from a single sample in a study of OX40 agonist ivuxolimab in advanced cancers. Repertoires were generated with immunoSEQ multiplex PCR, while TCRdb's copy carries only in-frame clones and drops some. The data show some 80,000 clones, around nine tenths seen once. Sequencing was performed on CD4+ or CD8+ T cells sorted from blood, taken in a trial of the OX40 agonist ivuxolimab. Receptors originate from an adult with an advanced solid tumor such as melanoma, head and neck, liver or kidney cancer. Each CDR3 is given with its conserved first and last residue. D genes are given only for firm matches. Not all rows give a size; the values are once, few, many and, for expanded clones, a class.

J gene: TRBJ2-1; V gene: TRBV29-1; D gene: NA; clone size: NA; CDR3 protein: CSVDTVGSYNEQFF; CDR3 DNA: TGCAGCGTTGACACAGTGGGATCCTACAATGAGCAGTTCTTC
J gene: TRBJ1-1; V gene: TRBV5-4; D gene: TRBD1; clone size: NA; CDR3 protein: CASSSRQGEAFF; CDR3 DNA: TGTGCCAGCAGCTCCAGACAGGGTGAAGCTTTCTTT
J gene: TRBJ1-5; V gene: TRBV30; D gene: NA; clone size: NA; CDR3 protein: CAWSLGGNNQPQHF; CDR3 DNA: TGTGCCTGGAGCCTAGGGGGGAACAATCAGCCCCAGCATTTT
J gene: TRBJ1-2; V gene: TRBV2; D gene: NA; clone size: once; CDR3 protein: CASSVFLYGYTF; CDR3 DNA: TGTGCCAGCAGCGTATTTCTTTATGGCTACACCTTC
J gene: TRBJ1-5; V gene: TRBV25-1; D gene: NA; clone size: NA; CDR3 protein: CASSTGQNYQPQHF; CDR3 DNA: TGTGCCAGCAGTACTGGACAGAATTATCAGCCCCAGCATTTT
J gene: TRBJ2-3; V gene: TRBV11-3; D gene: NA; clone size: NA; CDR3 protein: CASSLGPDTQYF; CDR3 DNA: TGTGCCAGCAGCTTAGGCCCAGATACGCAGTATTTT
J gene: TRBJ2-7; V gene: TRBV6-1; D gene: TRBD1; clone size: NA; CDR3 protein: CASTPRGQGEQYF; CDR3 DNA: TGTGCCAGCACCCCACGAGGACAGGGTGAGCAGTACTTC
J gene: TRBJ1-2; V gene: TRBV7-9; D gene: TRBD1; clone size: NA; CDR3 protein: CASSPSGTGGDGYTF; CDR3 DNA: TGTGCCAGCAGCCCGAGCGGGACAGGGGGAGATGGCTACACCTTC
J gene: TRBJ2-3; V gene: TRBV6-6; D gene: NA; clone size: NA; CDR3 protein: CASSYSPADTQYF; CDR3 DNA: TGTGCCAGCAGTTACTCCCCCGCAGATACGCAGTATTTT
J gene: TRBJ1-6; V gene: TRBV10-2; D gene: NA; clone size: once; CDR3 protein: CATQRGNNSPLHF; CDR3 DNA: TGCGCCACCCAGAGGGGGAATAATTCACCCCTCCACTTT
J gene: TRBJ1-1; V gene: TRBV10-3; D gene: NA; clone size: NA; CDR3 protein: CAISQGLNTEAFF; CDR3 DNA: TGTGCCATCAGCCAGGGATTGAACACTGAAGCTTTCTTT